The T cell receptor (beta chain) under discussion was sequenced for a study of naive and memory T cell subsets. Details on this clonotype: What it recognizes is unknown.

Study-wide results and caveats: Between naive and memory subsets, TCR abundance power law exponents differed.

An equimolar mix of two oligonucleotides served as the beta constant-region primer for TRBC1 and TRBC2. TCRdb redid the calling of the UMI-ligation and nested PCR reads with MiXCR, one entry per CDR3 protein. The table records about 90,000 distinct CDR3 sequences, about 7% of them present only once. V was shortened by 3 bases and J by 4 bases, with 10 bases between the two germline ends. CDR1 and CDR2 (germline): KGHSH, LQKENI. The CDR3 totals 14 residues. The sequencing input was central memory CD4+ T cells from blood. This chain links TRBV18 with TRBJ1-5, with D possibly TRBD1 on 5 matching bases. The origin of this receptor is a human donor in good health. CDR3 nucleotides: TGTGCCAGCTCACCGGGCAGACAGAATCAGCCCCAGCATTTT. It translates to CASSPGRQNQPQHF.